This TCR beta chain was identified in a study of vaccination effects on CD4 cells after COVID-19. The ViraFEST assay expanded antigen-specific CD4+ T cells with viral peptide pools before sequencing. CD4+ T cell isolation took place after nine to eleven days of culture. All vaccine recipients tested negative for nucleocapsid antibodies and had never contracted SARS-CoV-2 infection. A half-volume exchange with IL-2 medium occurred on days 3 and 7. With respect to this clone: Its antigen is unidentified.

Trimming left V 1 base short and J 7 bases short, with 10 bases between. This CDR3 is built from 13 residues. Sequencing was performed with immunoSEQ multiplex PCR; in TCRdb, only in-frame clones are kept and a portion is missing. The data show tens of thousands of clones, around 70% seen once. This TCR came from a human donor who received a COVID-19 vaccine. The J gene is TRBJ1-1, the V gene TRBV12-3 or TRBV12-4, with D possibly matching TRBD1 (6 bases). The source material was CD4+ T cells from PBMCs cultured with SARS-CoV-2 spike peptides, sampled before COVID-19 vaccination. Here the CDR3 DNA reads TGTGCCAGCAGTTTAGGGGGGCAGGGTGAAGCTTTCTTT. Amino acid sequence: CASSLGGQGEAFF.